The subject of this entry is one T cell receptor beta chain. Its target is unknown. This record comes from a study of blood T cells in healthy people across ages. Whole-study results and caveats: Measured against age, TCR beta diversity per million T cells decreased in a roughly linear manner.

Through a sample-barcoded 5' primer and a J-beta primer mix, a second PCR was run for about 7 to 12 cycles. Unique molecular identifiers of 12 random nucleotides labeled each cDNA. Via MiXCR, TCRdb re-called the 5' RACE reads, giving one row per CDR3 protein. Here the sample spans about 780,000 distinct CDR3 sequences, 20% to 30% being singletons. The donors, all healthy, were Caucasians living in Russia, aged about 6 to 100. V was clipped by 0 bases and J by 2 bases, with 22 bases between them. Per germline, CDR1 DFQATT and CDR2 SNEGSKA (reference sequence). The CDR3 runs to 18 residues. This same sample was also part of a study on T cells of mothers and their children.

The TCR comes from a boy aged 10-17 years in good health. The sequenced sample was blood. The rearrangement joins TRBV20-1 to TRBJ1-2; a possible D gene is TRBD1 (6 bases). CDR3 in DNA: TGCAGTGCTAGAGATTCGCTCCGGCAGGGGCGCCGGAACTATGGCTACACCTTC. Protein: CSARDSLRQGRRNYGYTF.